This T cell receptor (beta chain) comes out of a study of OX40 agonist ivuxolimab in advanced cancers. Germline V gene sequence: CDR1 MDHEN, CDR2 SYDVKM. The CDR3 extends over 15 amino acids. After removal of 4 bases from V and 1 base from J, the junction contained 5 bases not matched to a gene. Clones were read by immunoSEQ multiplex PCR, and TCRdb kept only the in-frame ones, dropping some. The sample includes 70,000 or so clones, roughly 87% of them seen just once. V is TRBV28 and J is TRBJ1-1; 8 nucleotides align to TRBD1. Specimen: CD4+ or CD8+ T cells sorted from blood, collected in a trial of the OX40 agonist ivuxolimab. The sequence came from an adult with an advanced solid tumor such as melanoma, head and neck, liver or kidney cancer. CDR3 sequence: CASSYQTGANTEAFF. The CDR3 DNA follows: TGTGCCAGCAGTTACCAGACAGGGGCGAACACTGAAGCTTTCTTT.